Reported below is one TCR beta chain. Its antigen is not identified. The assay was immunoSEQ multiplex PCR, and TCRdb's table has in-frame clones only and misses some. The repertoire holds some 86,000 clones, with around 94% as singletons. This entry belongs to a study of OX40 agonist ivuxolimab in advanced cancers. Study background: Cohort: 65% to 90% men, mean age approximately 60, aged about 23 to 79. Study-level findings and limits: No antigen was identified for the clonally expanded peripheral T cells. Some patients who did not respond also had low normalized T-cell clonal expansion. On average, CD8+ T cells had more expanded clones than CD4+.

CDR1 and CDR2 from the germline V gene are GTSNPN and SVGIG (reference sequence). V was cut by 5 bases and J by 9 bases, with 14 bases left in between. This CDR3 is 12 amino acids long. This clonotype was obtained from an adult with an advanced solid tumor such as melanoma, head and neck, liver or kidney cancer. The sequencing here drew on CD4+ or CD8+ T cells sorted from blood, taken in a trial of the OX40 agonist ivuxolimab. The V gene is TRBV30, the J gene TRBJ2-1, with D maybe TRBD1 (7 bases). The CDR3, as DNA: TGTGCCTGGGCCCAGGGGGGTTCTGAGCAGTTCTTC. Amino acids: CAWAQGGSEQFF.